This T cell receptor beta chain stems from a study of blood T cell repertoires in COVID-19. Study at large: Collection of acute and convalescent COVID-19 samples took place in the United States, Italy and Spain. PBMCs, B-cell-depleted T cells, or T cells were the source of the cDNA or gDNA that made up the material.

In the source study's methods: By means of reference gene primer amplification, nucleated cell counts were estimated. This table comes from immunoSEQ multiplex PCR, and its TCRdb copy is limited to in-frame clones, with some not included. The DNA was the basis for D and trimming; V, J and clone size are from that table. The table lists about 530,000 clones, roughly 89% of them singletons, with less than 9.5% in the top ten. The Seattle site enrolled patients during active infection and followed them longitudinally. Germline V CDR1 and CDR2: SNHLY, FYNNEI. V was pared by 6 bases and J by 5 bases, with 7 bases of the junction left unmatched. The CDR3 totals 14 residues.

The origin of this receptor is a woman between 50 and 59 years old with COVID-19, enrolled during active disease. The chain is built from TRBV2 and TRBJ1-2, with TRBD1 matching 9 bases. The sample comprised peripheral blood. CDR3 protein: CASSPRDRVYGYTF. DNA of the CDR3: TGTGCCAGCAGCCCGAGGGACAGGGTATATGGCTACACCTTC.